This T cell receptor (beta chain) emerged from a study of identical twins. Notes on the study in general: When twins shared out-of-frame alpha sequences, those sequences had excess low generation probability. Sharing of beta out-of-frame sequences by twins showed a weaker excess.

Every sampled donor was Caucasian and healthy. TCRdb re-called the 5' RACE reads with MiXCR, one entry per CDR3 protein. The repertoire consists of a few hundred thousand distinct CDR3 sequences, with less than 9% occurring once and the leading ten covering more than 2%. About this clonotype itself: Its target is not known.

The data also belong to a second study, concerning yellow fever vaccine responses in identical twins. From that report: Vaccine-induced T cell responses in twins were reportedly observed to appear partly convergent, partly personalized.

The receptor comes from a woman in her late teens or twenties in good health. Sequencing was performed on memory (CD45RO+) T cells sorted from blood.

CDR3 sequence: CASSASGRGETQYF. Written as DNA, the CDR3 is TGTGCCAGCTCGGCGAGCGGGAGAGGAGAGACCCAGTACTTC. The rearrangement joins TRBV9 to TRBJ2-5; 8 positions agree with TRBD2. Germline CDR1 and CDR2: SGDLS and YYNGEE. V lost 7 bases, J lost 4 bases, and 9 bases stayed unmatched. The CDR3 spans 14 residues.